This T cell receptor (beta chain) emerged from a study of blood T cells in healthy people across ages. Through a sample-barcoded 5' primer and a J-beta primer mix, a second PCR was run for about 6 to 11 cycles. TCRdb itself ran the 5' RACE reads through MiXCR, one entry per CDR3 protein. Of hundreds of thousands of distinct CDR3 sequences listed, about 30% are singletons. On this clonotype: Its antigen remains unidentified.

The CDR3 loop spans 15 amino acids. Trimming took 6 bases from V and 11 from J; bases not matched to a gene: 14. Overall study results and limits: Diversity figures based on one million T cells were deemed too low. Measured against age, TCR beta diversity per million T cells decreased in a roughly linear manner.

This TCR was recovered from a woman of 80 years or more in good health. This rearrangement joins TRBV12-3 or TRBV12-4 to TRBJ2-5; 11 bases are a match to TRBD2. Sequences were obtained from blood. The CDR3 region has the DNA TGTGCCAGCAGAAAGACTAGCGGGGACTTCAGTGAGCAGTACTTC. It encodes CASRKTSGDFSEQYF.